This TCR beta chain is from a study of OX40 agonist ivuxolimab in advanced cancers. The CDR3 extends over 15 amino acids. CDR1 and CDR2 from the germline V gene are LNHDA and SQIVND (reference sequence). With 5 bases removed from V and 1 base from J, the gap between germline ends came to 12 bases. The protocol was immunoSEQ multiplex PCR, while the TCRdb copy is restricted to in-frame clones and leaves out a portion. The sample consists of 35,000 to 50,000 clones, around 90% of them appearing once. Sequenced material: CD4+ or CD8+ T cells sorted from blood, taken in a trial of the OX40 agonist ivuxolimab. V gene TRBV19 combines with J gene TRBJ1-5, with a weak D call TRBD1 (6 bases). This clonotype was obtained from an adult with an advanced solid tumor such as melanoma, head and neck, liver or kidney cancer. CDR3 protein: CASSGWDNSNQPQHF. The CDR3 region has the DNA TGTGCCAGTAGTGGATGGGACAACAGCAATCAGCCCCAGCATTTT.